This is a list of T cell receptor beta chains from one sample in a study of T-cell reconstitution after alpha-beta-depleted transplantation in children. TCRdb ran MiXCR on the PCR reads and lists one entry per CDR3 protein. The sample shows around 490,000 distinct CDR3 sequences, approximately 10% of them seen only once. The material was PBMCs, mostly from graft donor cells, obtained 180 days after TCRalphabeta/CD19-depleted stem cell transplant. Source of these receptors: a female patient aged 2-9 years who had a stem cell transplant for aplastic anemia, so the T cells may come from the graft donor. Both conserved end residues are part of each CDR3. Each record gives: V gene, clone size, D gene, J gene, CDR3 DNA, CDR3 protein. D genes are given only for firm matches. Clone size appears in some rows only: once, few, many, or a class for an expanded clone.

V gene: TRBV29-1; clone size: few; D gene: .; J gene: TRBJ2-4; CDR3 DNA: TGCAGCGTTGAAGCAGGGTTCAAAAACATTCAGTACTTC; CDR3 protein: CSVEAGFKNIQYF
V gene: TRBV12-3/TRBV12-4; clone size: .; D gene: TRBD2; J gene: TRBJ2-3; CDR3 DNA: TGTGCCAGCAGTCCGGTAGCGGGAGCGAGAACGCAGTATTTT; CDR3 protein: CASSPVAGARTQYF
V gene: TRBV29-1; clone size: .; D gene: TRBD2; J gene: TRBJ2-7; CDR3 DNA: TGCAGCGTTGACAAGGGCAGGGCCGGACTAGCGGGAGTCGAGCAGTACTTC; CDR3 protein: CSVDKGRAGLAGVEQYF
V gene: TRBV5-1; clone size: many; D gene: TRBD1; J gene: TRBJ2-5; CDR3 DNA: TGCGCCAGCAGCCGGATGGACAGGAACCCAGAGACCCAGTACTTC; CDR3 protein: CASSRMDRNPETQYF
V gene: TRBV9; clone size: .; D gene: .; J gene: TRBJ1-4; CDR3 DNA: TGTGCCAGCAGCGCCCGACGAGGAACTAATGAAAAACTGTTTTTT; CDR3 protein: CASSARRGTNEKLFF
V gene: TRBV7-2; clone size: .; D gene: .; J gene: TRBJ1-3; CDR3 DNA: TGTGCCAGCAGCTTAGTGGGGCCTCGGACCTCTGGAAACACCATATATTTT; CDR3 protein: CASSLVGPRTSGNTIYF
V gene: TRBV10-3; clone size: .; D gene: TRBD2; J gene: TRBJ2-1; CDR3 DNA: TGTGCCATCAGAGGACTAGCGGGCCCCAATGAGCAGTTCTTC; CDR3 protein: CAIRGLAGPNEQFF
V gene: TRBV6-2/TRBV6-3; clone size: .; D gene: .; J gene: TRBJ2-7; CDR3 DNA: TGTGCCAGCAGCCGCGGGACGGGGACCTACGAGCAGTACTTC; CDR3 protein: CASSRGTGTYEQYF
V gene: TRBV10-2; clone size: .; D gene: .; J gene: TRBJ2-1; CDR3 DNA: TGCGCCAGCAGTACCCTAATAAGCTGGGGGCCCCAACCCTACAATGAGCAGTTCTTC; CDR3 protein: CASSTLISWGPQPYNEQFF
V gene: TRBV7-6; clone size: .; D gene: .; J gene: TRBJ2-3; CDR3 DNA: TGTGCCAGCAGCCCTCGGGCACACCCCAGGGATACGCAGTATTTT; CDR3 protein: CASSPRAHPRDTQYF
V gene: TRBV4-3; clone size: few; D gene: .; J gene: TRBJ2-6; CDR3 DNA: TGCGCCAGCAGCCAAGACTATCGGTGGGCCAACGTCCTGACTTTC; CDR3 protein: CASSQDYRWANVLTF
V gene: TRBV10-3; clone size: .; D gene: TRBD1; J gene: TRBJ1-1; CDR3 DNA: TGTGCCATCAGTCCGGGACAGGGGTCGGACACTGAAGCTTTCTTT; CDR3 protein: CAISPGQGSDTEAFF
V gene: TRBV28; clone size: .; D gene: .; J gene: TRBJ2-2; CDR3 DNA: TGTGCCAGCAGTTGGGGCAGGGCCCCGAACACCGGGGAGCTGTTTTTT; CDR3 protein: CASSWGRAPNTGELFF
V gene: TRBV20-1; clone size: few; D gene: .; J gene: TRBJ2-1; CDR3 DNA: TGCAGTGCGATTGGACTATCGCTGTCCTACAATGAGCAGTTCTTC; CDR3 protein: CSAIGLSLSYNEQFF
V gene: TRBV12-3/TRBV12-4; clone size: few; D gene: .; J gene: TRBJ2-3; CDR3 DNA: TGTGCCAGCAGTTTTTTCACAGGACCCCCCCCAGATACGCAGTATTTT; CDR3 protein: CASSFFTGPPPDTQYF
V gene: TRBV5-1; clone size: .; D gene: .; J gene: TRBJ2-1; CDR3 DNA: TGCGCCAGCAGCTTTGGTGGGACCGCGGTCTACAATGAGCAGTTCTTC; CDR3 protein: CASSFGGTAVYNEQFF
V gene: TRBV24-1; clone size: .; D gene: .; J gene: TRBJ2-2; CDR3 DNA: TGTGCCACCAGTGATTTTGCCACGAACACCGGGGAGCTGTTTTTT; CDR3 protein: CATSDFATNTGELFF
V gene: TRBV7-2; clone size: .; D gene: .; J gene: TRBJ2-7; CDR3 DNA: TGTGCCAGCAGCTTAGCGGAGGTCGAGCAGTACTTC; CDR3 protein: CASSLAEVEQYF
V gene: TRBV21-1; clone size: .; D gene: .; J gene: TRBJ1-4; CDR3 DNA: TGTGCCAGCAGCCTTACCGGGGACAGGGGAGAGTTGCAGACTAATGAAAAACTGTTTTTT; CDR3 protein: CASSLTGDRGELQTNEKLFF
V gene: TRBV7-2; clone size: .; D gene: TRBD2; J gene: TRBJ2-3; CDR3 DNA: TGTGCCAGCAGCTTAGGTTTGCTAGCGGGAGCTGAAGATACGCAGTATTTT; CDR3 protein: CASSLGLLAGAEDTQYF
V gene: TRBV7-9; clone size: few; D gene: .; J gene: TRBJ1-1; CDR3 DNA: TGTGCCAGCAGCAACCGGGACATAGACACTGAAGCTTTCTTT; CDR3 protein: CASSNRDIDTEAFF
V gene: TRBV25-1; clone size: many; D gene: .; J gene: TRBJ2-3; CDR3 DNA: TGTGCCAGCACCCTGGGGTGGGGCACAGATACGCAGTATTTT; CDR3 protein: CASTLGWGTDTQYF
V gene: TRBV6-2/TRBV6-3; clone size: many; D gene: .; J gene: TRBJ2-1; CDR3 DNA: TGTGCCAGCAGTCGTCAACTGAGGCGGCTTGTCAATGAGCAGTTCTTC; CDR3 protein: CASSRQLRRLVNEQFF